This is a list of T cell receptor beta chains from one sample in a study of Graves' ophthalmopathy and Graves' hyperthyroidism. TCRdb recomputed calls from the multiplex PCR reads with MiXCR, one row per CDR3 protein. The sample has roughly 1.1 million distinct CDR3 sequences, less than 45% seen once. Sequencing was carried out using peripheral blood or thyroid tissue (not recorded which). Receptors were obtained from an adult man with Graves' hyperthyroidism. The CDR3 runs from the conserved cysteine through the conserved F or W. A D gene is named only where the DNA matches it firmly. Where a row states a size, it is once, few, many or the class of an expanded clone; other rows omit it.

d_gene,v_gene,j_gene,abundance,CDR3aa,CDR3nt
TRBD2,TRBV29-1,TRBJ2-5,many,CSVGREGLQETQYF,TGCAGCGTTGGGCGGGAGGGGTTACAAGAGACCCAGTACTTC
-,TRBV10-2,TRBJ1-6,-,CASSDYGQGFNSPLHF,TGCGCCAGCAGTGACTACGGGCAAGGCTTTAATTCACCCCTCCACTTT
TRBD2,TRBV7-2,TRBJ2-7,many,CASSRSGASGGEQYF,TGTGCCAGCAGCCGTTCCGGGGCTAGCGGGGGGGAGCAGTACTTC
-,TRBV29-1,TRBJ1-3,-,CSVAGRSAGNTIYF,TGCAGCGTTGCGGGGAGATCGGCTGGAAACACCATATATTTT
-,TRBV19,TRBJ1-6,many,CASSIERISPLHF,TGTGCCAGTAGTATAGAACGGATATCACCCCTCCACTTT
TRBD2,TRBV19,TRBJ2-7,many,CASTPGSGGSYEQYF,TGTGCCAGTACCCCGGGCAGCGGGGGATCCTACGAGCAGTACTTC
TRBD2,TRBV29-1,TRBJ2-7,many,CSVMVASGRASQYF,TGCAGCGTTATGGTGGCTAGCGGAAGGGCCTCGCAGTACTTC
-,TRBV2,TRBJ1-5,once,CASSEWQGTDSNQPQHF,TGTGCCAGCAGTGAATGGCAGGGGACCGATAGCAATCAGCCCCAGCATTTT
-,TRBV6-6,TRBJ1-4,-,CASLRGWETNEKLFF,TGTGCCAGCTTGAGAGGGTGGGAAACTAATGAAAAACTGTTTTTT
TRBD1,TRBV2,TRBJ2-5,-,CASSGQGGNQYF,TGTGCCAGCAGTGGACAGGGGGGGAATCAGTACTTC
TRBD1,TRBV10-3,TRBJ1-1,-,CAISGQGVGTEAFF,TGTGCCATCAGCGGACAGGGGGTTGGCACTGAAGCTTTCTTT
-,TRBV15,TRBJ2-7,once,CRLPLLYF,TGCAGACTACCGCTTTTATACTTC
-,TRBV7-8,TRBJ1-2,many,CASSLKHGANYGYTF,TGTGCCAGCAGCCTCAAGCACGGGGCGAACTATGGCTACACCTTC
-,TRBV12-3/TRBV12-4,TRBJ1-1,few,CASSVPFSNTEAFF,TGTGCCAGCAGTGTCCCGTTCAGTAACACTGAAGCTTTCTTT
TRBD1,TRBV12-3/TRBV12-4,TRBJ1-6,many,CASSSGQGNNSPLHF,TGTGCCAGCAGTTCCGGACAGGGGAATAATTCACCCCTCCACTTT
-,TRBV29-1,TRBJ1-3,few,CSVSIGGGNTIYF,TGCAGCGTCTCCATTGGGGGAGGAAACACCATATATTTT
-,TRBV10-3,TRBJ1-5,-,CAIARSQPQHF,TGTGCCATCGCGCGCAGTCAGCCCCAGCATTTT
-,TRBV6-5,TRBJ2-5,-,CASSEGGGPRYF,TGTGCCAGCAGCGAGGGGGGGGGGCCTCGGTACTTC
TRBD1,TRBV7-2,TRBJ2-7,many,CASRGDRVYEQYF,TGTGCCAGCAGAGGGGACAGGGTCTACGAGCAGTACTTC
-,TRBV5-1,TRBJ2-6,many,CASEDVPGDSGANVLTF,TGCGCCAGCGAAGACGTTCCCGGAGACTCTGGGGCCAACGTCCTGACTTTC
-,TRBV4-3,TRBJ1-1,-,CASSQEFPGNTEAFF,TGCGCCAGCAGCCAAGAGTTCCCAGGGAACACTGAAGCTTTCTTT
-,TRBV12-3/TRBV12-4,TRBJ1-2,-,CASSITLETFSGYTF,TGTGCCAGCAGTATCACCCTCGAAACATTTTCTGGCTACACCTTC
-,TRBV7-8,TRBJ1-2,few,CASSFSLRGVVGYTF,TGTGCCAGCAGCTTTTCTCTTAGGGGGGTAGTAGGCTACACCTTC
-,TRBV9,TRBJ1-6,many,CASSVEGMNNSPLHF,TGTGCCAGCAGCGTAGAGGGTATGAATAATTCACCCCTCCACTTT
-,TRBV4-3,TRBJ1-5,many,CASSQDASISNQPQHF,TGCGCCAGCAGCCAAGATGCTTCCATTAGCAATCAGCCCCAGCATTTT
TRBD1,TRBV25-1,TRBJ2-7,many,CASGPGGYEQYF,TGTGCCAGCGGACCAGGGGGCTACGAGCAGTACTTC
TRBD1,TRBV11-1,TRBJ1-1,-,CASSQKFFWDSDKSTEAFF,TGCGCCAGCAGCCAGAAGTTTTTTTGGGACAGTGATAAGAGCACTGAAGCTTTCTTT
-,TRBV15,TRBJ1-1,-,CAASSSTGHPPAFF,TGTGCCGCCAGCAGCTCGACAGGCCACCCCCCCGCTTTCTTT
TRBD2,TRBV10-3,TRBJ2-3,-,CATSGLAGVATQYF,TGTGCCACCTCGGGACTAGCGGGAGTTGCCACGCAGTATTTT
-,TRBV12-3/TRBV12-4,TRBJ2-3,-,CASIPSTRHLTDTQYF,TGTGCCAGCATACCATCGACCCGACATCTCACAGATACGCAGTATTTT
-,TRBV20-1,TRBJ2-3,-,CSARDWYLTDTQYF,TGCAGTGCTAGAGATTGGTACCTAACAGATACGCAGTATTTT
-,TRBV12-3/TRBV12-4,TRBJ1-1,many,CASSLSDMILNTEAFF,TGTGCCAGCAGTTTATCGGACATGATCCTGAACACTGAAGCTTTCTTT
-,TRBV7-9,TRBJ2-7,few,CASSPGTREQYF,TGTGCCAGCAGCCCAGGCACCAGGGAGCAGTACTTC
TRBD1,TRBV25-1,TRBJ2-6,-,CASTKGASGANVLTF,TGTGCCAGCACGAAGGGGGCCTCTGGGGCCAACGTCCTGACTTTC
TRBD2,TRBV4-2,TRBJ2-5,many,CASSQEGSSGRGETQYF,TGTGCCAGCAGCCAAGAGGGCTCTAGCGGGAGAGGAGAGACCCAGTACTTC
TRBD1,TRBV5-1,TRBJ2-7,-,CASSLDGTGGNYEQYF,TGCGCCAGCAGCTTGGATGGGACAGGGGGCAACTACGAGCAGTACTTC
TRBD1,TRBV19,TRBJ1-5,few,CASSIWDRNQPQHF,TGTGCCAGTAGTATTTGGGACAGAAATCAGCCCCAGCATTTT
TRBD2,TRBV29-1,TRBJ2-7,many,CSVEDRRLAGVDNEQYF,TGCAGCGTTGAAGATCGGCGGCTAGCGGGAGTAGATAACGAGCAGTACTTC
TRBD2,TRBV29-1,TRBJ2-7,-,CSQPGLAGEQYF,TGCAGCCAACCGGGACTAGCGGGCGAGCAGTACTTC
TRBD1,TRBV14,TRBJ1-5,-,CASSQELGQGLSNQPQHF,TGTGCCAGCAGCCAAGAATTGGGACAGGGTTTAAGCAATCAGCCCCAGCATTTT
-,TRBV12-5,TRBJ1-5,few,CASGLALYQPQHF,TGTGCTAGTGGTTTGGCCTTATATCAGCCCCAGCATTTT
TRBD2,TRBV11-1,TRBJ2-5,-,CAPDPTSGGVQETQYF,TGTGCCCCAGACCCCACTAGCGGGGGTGTACAAGAGACCCAGTACTTC
TRBD1,TRBV13,TRBJ1-5,many,CASSLGRQGSQPQHF,TGTGCCAGCAGCTTGGGACGACAGGGAAGTCAGCCCCAGCATTTT